This T cell receptor (beta chain) originates from a study of shared clonotypes between healthy human individuals. Overall study context: The cohort had a couple of women and a few men, ages 18 to 49. Study-wide results and caveats: The researchers took only blood, and tissue repertoires probably look different.

Execution of the assay was at deep level. Method: immunoSEQ multiplex PCR; TCRdb's copy keeps in-frame clones and lacks some. The data show roughly 2.6 million clones, 85% to 95% seen once. Notes on this clone: The antigen remains undetermined.

The CDR3 loop spans 17 amino acids. In germline, CDR1 is SGHRS, CDR2 YFSETQ. J was trimmed by 5 bases and V by 0 bases; bases with no gene match: 8. The sample was naive CD4+ T cells sorted from blood. Subset here: CD45RA+ positively selected. The sequence was collected from a man aged 18 to 35 in good health. This chain connects TRBV5-1 to TRBJ2-2; 9 nucleotides agree with TRBD1. The CDR3: CASSLATPGQGTGELFF. The CDR3 DNA sequence: TGCGCCAGCAGCTTGGCCACACCGGGACAGGGAACCGGGGAGCTGTTTTTT.